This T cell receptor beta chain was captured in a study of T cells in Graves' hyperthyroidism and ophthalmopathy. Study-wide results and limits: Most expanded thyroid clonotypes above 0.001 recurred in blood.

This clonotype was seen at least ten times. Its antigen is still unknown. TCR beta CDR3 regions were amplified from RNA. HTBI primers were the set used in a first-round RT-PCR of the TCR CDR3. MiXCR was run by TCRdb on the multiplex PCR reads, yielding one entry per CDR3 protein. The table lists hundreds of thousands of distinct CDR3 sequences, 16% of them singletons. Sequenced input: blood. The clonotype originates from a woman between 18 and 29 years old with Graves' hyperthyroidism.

The CDR3 DNA is TGTGCCAGCAGTCCCCATAGGGACGGGGCCAACGTCCTGACTTTC. Translating it yields CASSPHRDGANVLTF. V is TRBV28 and J is TRBJ2-6; D could derive from TRBD1 or TRBD2 (5 bases each). Between the trimmed V and J ends, which lost 5 bases and 4 bases, there was a span of 12 bases. The CDR3 covers 15 residues. Germline-derived CDR1 and CDR2 are MDHEN and SYDVKM.